This T cell receptor (beta chain) derives from a study of blood T cells in healthy people across ages. The authors ran a second PCR of about 6 to 11 cycles using a sample-barcoded 5' primer and a J-beta primer mix. Any given sample supplied a minimum of 3 million CDR3-containing paired-end reads. TCRdb fed the 5' RACE reads into MiXCR, producing one record per CDR3 protein. The table lists 380,000 or so distinct CDR3 sequences, approximately 52% of them singletons. Germline CDR1 reads SGHTA; CDR2 reads FQGNSA. The ends were cut back, 5 bases at V and 3 bases at J, with 12 bases in the middle. CDR3 size: 14 residues. Donor samples were obtained from healthy Caucasian individuals from Russia, aged about 6 to 95. Each sample yielded at least 7 million isolated PBMCs.

The clonotype was recovered from a man aged 55-75 years in good health. The specimen sequenced was blood. The V and J genes are TRBV7-2 and TRBJ2-3, with D possibly matching TRBD2 (6 bases). The CDR3 protein is CASSRDWATDTQYF. The DNA for the CDR3 is TGTGCCAGCAGCCGGGACTGGGCGACAGATACGCAGTATTTT. The full variable domain, in which reference TRBV7-2 and TRBJ2-3 provide the parts outside the CDR3, is GAGVSQSPSNKVTEKGKDVELRCDPISGHTALYWYRQSLGQGLEFLIYFQGNSAPDKSGLPSDRFSAERTGGSVSTLTIQRTQQEDSAVYLCASSRDWATDTQYFGPGTRLTVL.